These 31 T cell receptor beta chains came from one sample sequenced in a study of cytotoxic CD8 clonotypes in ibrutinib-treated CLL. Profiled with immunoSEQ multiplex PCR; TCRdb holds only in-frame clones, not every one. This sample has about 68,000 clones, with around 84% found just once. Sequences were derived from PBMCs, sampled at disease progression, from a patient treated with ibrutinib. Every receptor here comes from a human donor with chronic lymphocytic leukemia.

The CDR3 sequence: CASKTQTITDTQYF. The CDR3 DNA follows: TGTGCCAGCAAAACTCAAACTATCACAGATACGCAGTATTTT. J is TRBJ2-3 and V is TRBV6-1, with D unresolved. The CDR3 runs to 14 residues. Between the trimmed V and J ends, which lost 7 bases and 2 bases, there was a span of 13 bases. The V gene's germline CDR1 is MNHNS and CDR2 SASEGT.

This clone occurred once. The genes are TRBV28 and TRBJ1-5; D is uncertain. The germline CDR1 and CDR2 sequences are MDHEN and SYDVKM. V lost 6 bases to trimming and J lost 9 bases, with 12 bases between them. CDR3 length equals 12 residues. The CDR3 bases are TGTGCCAGCAGCGCCCCGATTGGGCCCCAGCATTTT. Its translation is CASSAPIGPQHF.

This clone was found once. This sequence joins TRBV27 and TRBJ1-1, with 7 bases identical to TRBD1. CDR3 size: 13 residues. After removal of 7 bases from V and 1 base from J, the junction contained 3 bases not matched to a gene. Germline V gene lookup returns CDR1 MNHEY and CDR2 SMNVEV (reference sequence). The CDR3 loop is CASTGDRNTEAFF. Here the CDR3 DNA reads TGTGCCAGCACCGGGGACAGGAACACTGAAGCTTTCTTT.

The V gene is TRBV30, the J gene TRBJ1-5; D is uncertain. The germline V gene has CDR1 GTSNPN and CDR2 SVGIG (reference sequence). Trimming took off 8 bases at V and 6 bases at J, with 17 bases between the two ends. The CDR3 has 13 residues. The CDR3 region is CAMGGELFQPQHF. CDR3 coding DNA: TGTGCCATGGGAGGCGAGCTTTTTCAGCCCCAGCATTTT. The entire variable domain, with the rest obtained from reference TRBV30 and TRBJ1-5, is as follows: SQTIHQWPATLVQPVGSPLSLECTVEGTSNPNLYWYRQAAGRGLQLLFYSVGIGQISSEVPQNLSASRPQDRQFILSSKKLLLSDSGFYLCAMGGELFQPQHFGDGTRLSIL.

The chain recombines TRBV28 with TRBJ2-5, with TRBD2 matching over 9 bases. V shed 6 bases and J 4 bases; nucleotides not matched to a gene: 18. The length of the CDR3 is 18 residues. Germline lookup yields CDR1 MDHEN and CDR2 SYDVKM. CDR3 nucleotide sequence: TGTGCCAGCAGCCTTGGGTCGCGGGGGGGCTTAAACCTAGAGACCCAGTACTTC. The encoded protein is CASSLGSRGGLNLETQYF.

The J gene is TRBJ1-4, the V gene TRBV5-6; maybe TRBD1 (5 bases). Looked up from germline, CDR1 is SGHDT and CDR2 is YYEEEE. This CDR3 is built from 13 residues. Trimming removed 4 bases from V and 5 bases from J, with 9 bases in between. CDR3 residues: CASSPGANEKLFF. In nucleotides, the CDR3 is TGTGCCAGCAGCCCTGGGGCCAATGAAAAACTGTTTTTT.

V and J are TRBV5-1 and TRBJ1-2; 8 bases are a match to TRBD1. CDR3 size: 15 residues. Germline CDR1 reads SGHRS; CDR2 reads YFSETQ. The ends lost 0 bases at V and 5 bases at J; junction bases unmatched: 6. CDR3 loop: CASSLGPDRGYGYTF. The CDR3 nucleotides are TGCGCCAGCAGCTTGGGACCTGACAGGGGTTATGGCTACACCTTC. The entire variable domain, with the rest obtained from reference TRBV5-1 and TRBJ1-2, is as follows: KAGVTQTPRYLIKTRGQQVTLSCSPISGHRSVSWYQQTPGQGLQFLFEYFSETQRNKGNFPGRFSGRQFSNSRSEMNVSTLELGDSALYLCASSLGPDRGYGYTFGSGTRLTVV.

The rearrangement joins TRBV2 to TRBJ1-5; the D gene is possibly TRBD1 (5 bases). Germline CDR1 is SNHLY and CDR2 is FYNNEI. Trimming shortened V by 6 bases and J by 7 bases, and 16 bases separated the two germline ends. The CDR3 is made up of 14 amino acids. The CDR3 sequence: CASSPGDFLQPQHF. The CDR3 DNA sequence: TGTGCCAGCAGCCCCGGGGACTTTTTGCAGCCCCAGCATTTT.

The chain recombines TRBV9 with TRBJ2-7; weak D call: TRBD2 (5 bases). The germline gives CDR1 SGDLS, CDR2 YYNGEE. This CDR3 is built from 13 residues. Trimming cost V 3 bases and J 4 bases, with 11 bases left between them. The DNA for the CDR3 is TGTGCCAGCAGCGCAGGACTTCCTTACGAGCAGTACTTC. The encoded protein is CASSAGLPYEQYF.

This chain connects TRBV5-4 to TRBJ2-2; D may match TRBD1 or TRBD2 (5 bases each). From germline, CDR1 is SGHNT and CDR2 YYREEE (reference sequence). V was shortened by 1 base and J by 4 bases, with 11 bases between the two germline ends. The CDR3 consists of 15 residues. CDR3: CASSLNVGTTGELFF. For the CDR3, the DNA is TGTGCCAGCAGCTTGAACGTCGGGACCACCGGGGAGCTGTTTTTT.

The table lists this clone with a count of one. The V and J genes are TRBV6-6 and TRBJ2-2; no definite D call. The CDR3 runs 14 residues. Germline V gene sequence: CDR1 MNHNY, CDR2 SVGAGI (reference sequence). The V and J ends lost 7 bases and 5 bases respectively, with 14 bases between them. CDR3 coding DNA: TGTGCCAGCACCCCAGTGACGAGGACCGGGGAGCTGTTTTTT. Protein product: CASTPVTRTGELFF.

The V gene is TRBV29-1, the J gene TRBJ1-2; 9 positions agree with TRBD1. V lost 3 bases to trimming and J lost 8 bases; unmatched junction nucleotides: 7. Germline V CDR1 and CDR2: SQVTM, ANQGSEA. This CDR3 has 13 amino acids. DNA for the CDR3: TGCAGCGTTGAGGGACAGGGTAGGCGAGGCTACACCTTC. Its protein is CSVEGQGRRGYTF.

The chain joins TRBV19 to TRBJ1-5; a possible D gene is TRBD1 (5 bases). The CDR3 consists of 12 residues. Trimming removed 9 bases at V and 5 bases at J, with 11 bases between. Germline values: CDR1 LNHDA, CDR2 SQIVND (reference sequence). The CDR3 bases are TGTGCCAGCCAGGGTGGGTATCAGCCCCAGCATTTT. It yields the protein CASQGGYQPQHF.

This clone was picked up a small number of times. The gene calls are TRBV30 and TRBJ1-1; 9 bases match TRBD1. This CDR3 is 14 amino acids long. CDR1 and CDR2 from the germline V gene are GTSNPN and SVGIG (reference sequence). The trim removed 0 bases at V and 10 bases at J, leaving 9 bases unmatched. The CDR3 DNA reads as TGTGCCTGGAGTGTACAGGGACAGGGAGAAAGAGCTTTCTTT. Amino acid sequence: CAWSVQGQGERAFF.

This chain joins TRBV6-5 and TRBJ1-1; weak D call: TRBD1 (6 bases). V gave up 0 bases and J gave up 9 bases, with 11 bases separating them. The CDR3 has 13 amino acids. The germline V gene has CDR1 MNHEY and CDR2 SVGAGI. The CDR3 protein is CASSYSYREQAFF. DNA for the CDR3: TGTGCCAGCAGTTACTCCTACAGGGAGCAAGCTTTCTTT.

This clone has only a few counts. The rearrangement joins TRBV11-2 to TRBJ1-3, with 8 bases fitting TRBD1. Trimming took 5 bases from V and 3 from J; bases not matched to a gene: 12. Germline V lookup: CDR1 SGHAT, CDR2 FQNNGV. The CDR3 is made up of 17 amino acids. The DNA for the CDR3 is TGTGCCAGCAGCGCGCTTACAGGGGGGAGGTATGGAAACACCATATATTTT. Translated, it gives CASSALTGGRYGNTIYF.

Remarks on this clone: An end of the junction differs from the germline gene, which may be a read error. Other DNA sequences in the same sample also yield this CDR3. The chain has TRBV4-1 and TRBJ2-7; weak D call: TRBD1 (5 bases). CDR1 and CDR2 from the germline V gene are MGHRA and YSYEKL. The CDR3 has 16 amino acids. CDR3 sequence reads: CASSHGIDDSASEQYF. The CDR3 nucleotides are TGTGCCAGCAGCCATGGTATTGATGACAGCGCGAGCGAGCAGTACTTC.

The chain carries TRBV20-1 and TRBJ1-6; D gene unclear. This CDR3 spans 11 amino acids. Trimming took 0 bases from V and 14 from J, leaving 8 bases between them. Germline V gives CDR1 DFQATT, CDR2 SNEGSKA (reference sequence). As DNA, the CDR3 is TGCAGTGCTAGAGACAGCTTAGCCCTCCACTTT. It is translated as CSARDSLALHF.

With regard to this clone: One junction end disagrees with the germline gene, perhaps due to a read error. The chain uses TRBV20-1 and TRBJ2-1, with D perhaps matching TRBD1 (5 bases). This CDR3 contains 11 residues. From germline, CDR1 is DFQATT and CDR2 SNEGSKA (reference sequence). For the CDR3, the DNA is TGCAGTGCAAGACAGTACAGTGAGCAGTTCTTC. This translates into CSARQYSEQFF.

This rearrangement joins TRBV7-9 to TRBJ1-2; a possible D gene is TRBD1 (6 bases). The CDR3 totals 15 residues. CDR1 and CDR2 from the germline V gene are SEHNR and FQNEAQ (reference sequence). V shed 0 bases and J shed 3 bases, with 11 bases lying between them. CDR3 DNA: TGTGCCAGCAGCTTAGCGCTCAGGACAGACTATGGCTACACCTTC. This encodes CASSLALRTDYGYTF.

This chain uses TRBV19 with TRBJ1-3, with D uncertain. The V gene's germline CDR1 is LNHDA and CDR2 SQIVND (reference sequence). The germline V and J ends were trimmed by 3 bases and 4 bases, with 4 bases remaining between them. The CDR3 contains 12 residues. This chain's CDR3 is CASSISGNTIYF. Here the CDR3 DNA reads TGTGCCAGTAGTATTTCCGGAAACACCATATATTTT.

The CDR3 sequence is CSVDWAGNYNEQFF. As DNA, the CDR3 is TGCAGCGTTGATTGGGCGGGGAACTACAATGAGCAGTTCTTC. The rearrangement joins TRBV29-1 to TRBJ2-1; tentative D call: TRBD2 (6 bases). CDR3 length: 14 residues. Germline V lookup: CDR1 SQVTM, CDR2 ANQGSEA. V was trimmed by 3 bases and J by 3 bases, leaving 12 bases between them.

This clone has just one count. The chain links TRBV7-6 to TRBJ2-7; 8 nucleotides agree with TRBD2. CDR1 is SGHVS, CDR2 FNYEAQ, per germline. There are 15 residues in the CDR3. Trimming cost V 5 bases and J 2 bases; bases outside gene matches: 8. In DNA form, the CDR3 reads TGTGCCAGCAGCCTAATGACTAGCGTGGCCTACGAGCAGTACTTC. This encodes CASSLMTSVAYEQYF. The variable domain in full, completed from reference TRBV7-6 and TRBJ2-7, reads GAGVSQSPRYKVTKRGQDVALRCDPISGHVSLYWYRQALGQGPEFLTYFNYEAQQDKSGLPNDRFSAERPEGSISTLTIQRTEQRDSAMYRCASSLMTSVAYEQYFGPGTRLTVT.

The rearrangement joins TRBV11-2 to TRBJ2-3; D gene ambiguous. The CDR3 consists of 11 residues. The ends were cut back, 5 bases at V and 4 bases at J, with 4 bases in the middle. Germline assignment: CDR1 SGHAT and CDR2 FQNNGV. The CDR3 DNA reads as TGTGCCAGCAGCCGTGCAGATACGCAGTATTTT. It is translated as CASSRADTQYF. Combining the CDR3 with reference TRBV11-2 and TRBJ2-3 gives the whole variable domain EAGVAQSPRYKIIEKRQSVAFWCNPISGHATLYWYQQILGQGPKLLIQFQNNGVVDDSQLPKDRFSAERLKGVDSTLKIQPAKLEDSAVYLCASSRADTQYFGPGTRLTVL.

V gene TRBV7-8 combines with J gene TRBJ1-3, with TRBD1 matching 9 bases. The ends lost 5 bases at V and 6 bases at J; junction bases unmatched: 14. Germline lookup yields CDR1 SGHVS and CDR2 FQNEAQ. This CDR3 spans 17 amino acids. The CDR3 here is CASSPFGDRVFENTIYF. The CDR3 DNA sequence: TGTGCCAGCAGCCCGTTCGGGGACAGGGTTTTTGAAAACACCATATATTTT.

The chain's CDR3 is CASSLSLAGNTQYF. The CDR3 DNA reads TGCGCCAGCAGCTTGAGTCTAGCGGGGAATACGCAGTATTTT. The V and J genes are TRBV5-1 and TRBJ2-3, with 9 bases aligning to TRBD2. From germline, CDR1 is SGHRS and CDR2 YFSETQ. The CDR3 totals 14 residues. The trim removed 1 base at V and 7 bases at J, leaving 4 bases unmatched.

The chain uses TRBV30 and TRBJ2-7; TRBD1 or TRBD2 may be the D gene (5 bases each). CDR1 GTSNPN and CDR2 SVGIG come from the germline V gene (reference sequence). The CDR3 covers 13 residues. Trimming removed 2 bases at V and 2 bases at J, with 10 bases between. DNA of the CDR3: TGTGCCTGGAGTCGAGGGACCACCTACGAGCAGTACTTC. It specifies CAWSRGTTYEQYF.

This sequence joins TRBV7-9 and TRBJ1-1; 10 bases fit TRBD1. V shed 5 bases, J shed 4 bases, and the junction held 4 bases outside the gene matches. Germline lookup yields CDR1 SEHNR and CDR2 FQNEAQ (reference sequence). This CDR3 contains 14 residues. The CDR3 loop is CASSPRTGGTEAFF. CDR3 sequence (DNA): TGTGCCAGCAGCCCCCGGACAGGGGGCACTGAAGCTTTCTTT. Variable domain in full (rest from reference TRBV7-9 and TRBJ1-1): DTGVSQNPRHKITKRGQNVTFRCDPISEHNRLYWYRQTLGQGPEFLTYFQNEAQLEKSRLLSDRFSAERPKGSFSTLEIQRTEQGDSAMYLCASSPRTGGTEAFFGQGTRLTVV.

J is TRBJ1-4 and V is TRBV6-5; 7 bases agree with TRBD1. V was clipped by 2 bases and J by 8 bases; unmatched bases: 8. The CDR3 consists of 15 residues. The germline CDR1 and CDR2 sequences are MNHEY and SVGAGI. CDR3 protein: CASSYRGTVGEKLFF. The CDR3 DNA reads TGTGCCAGCAGTTACCGCGGGACAGTTGGCGAAAAACTGTTTTTT.

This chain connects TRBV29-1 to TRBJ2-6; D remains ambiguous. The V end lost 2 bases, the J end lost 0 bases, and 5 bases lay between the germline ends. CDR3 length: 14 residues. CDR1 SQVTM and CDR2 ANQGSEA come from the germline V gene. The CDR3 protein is CSVEISSGANVLTF. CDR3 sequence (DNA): TGCAGCGTTGAAATTAGCTCTGGGGCCAACGTCCTGACTTTC.

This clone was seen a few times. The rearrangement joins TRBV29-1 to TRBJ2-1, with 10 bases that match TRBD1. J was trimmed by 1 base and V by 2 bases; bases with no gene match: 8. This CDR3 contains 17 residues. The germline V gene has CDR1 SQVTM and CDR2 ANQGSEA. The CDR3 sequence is CSVEHTGTGDSYNEQFF. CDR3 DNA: TGCAGCGTTGAACATACCGGGACAGGGGATTCCTACAATGAGCAGTTCTTC.